The following is a T cell receptor (beta chain) sequence with its context. The antigen is undetermined. The data were taken from a study of cytomegalovirus exposure and HLA in healthy donors. Points from the study as a whole: In a later analysis, a genetic analysis reported fewer productive-TCR N-insertions in an Asian-associated ancestry cluster than the cohort average. V- and J-gene trimming in TCR beta was tied to a missense DCLRE1C variant by an analysis performed later.

The CDR3 is 16 residues long. PCR involved 60 Vbeta and 13 Jbeta primers. Only in-frame clones appear in the TCRdb table, and some are missing; sequencing was by immunoSEQ multiplex PCR. In all, the sample yields about 200,000 clones. The rearrangement links TRBV21-1 to TRBJ2-3; TRBD2 is the table's D call and was not checked against the DNA. TRBV21-1 is listed as a pseudogene. The clonotype was recovered from a man under 40 in good health and CMV-seronegative. The sequencing input was PBMCs. The CDR3 spells CASSKEEPLASDTQYF. DNA of the CDR3: TGTGCCAGCAGCAAAGAAGAGCCCCTAGCCTCAGATACGCAGTATTTT.